Sequencing of this TCR beta chain was carried out in a study of T cell changes during pregnancy in multiple sclerosis. This clone was counted a single time. Generated by immunoSEQ multiplex PCR, the TCRdb table keeps only in-frame clones and is missing some. The sample shows approximately 50,000 clones, around 90% of them seen only once. CDR1 SGDLS and CDR2 YYNGEE come from the germline V gene. J was trimmed by 0 bases and V by 3 bases; bases with no gene match: 7. The CDR3 spans 17 residues. The chain is built from TRBV9 and TRBJ2-1, with 9 bases identical to TRBD2. The sequences come from peripheral blood, collected in the third trimester of pregnancy. This TCR was sampled from a female donor in good health, enrolled as a control in a pregnancy study. In nucleotides, the CDR3 is TGTGCCAGCAGCGACGGCGGGGGGGGGAGCTCCTACAATGAGCAGTTCTTC. The encoded protein is CASSDGGGGSSYNEQFF.